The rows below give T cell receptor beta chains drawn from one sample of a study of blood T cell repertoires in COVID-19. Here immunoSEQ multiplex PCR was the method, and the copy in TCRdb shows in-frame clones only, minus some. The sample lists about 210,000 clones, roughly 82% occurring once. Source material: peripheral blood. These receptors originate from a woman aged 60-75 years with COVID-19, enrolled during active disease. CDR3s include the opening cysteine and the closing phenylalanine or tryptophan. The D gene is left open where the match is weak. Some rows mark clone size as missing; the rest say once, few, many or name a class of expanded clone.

CDR3aa: CASSLGGSKISYEQYF
CDR3nt: TGTGCCAGCAGCTTAGGCGGCAGCAAGATATCCTACGAGCAGTACTTC
d_gene: .
v_gene: TRBV11-2
abundance: .
j_gene: TRBJ2-7

CDR3aa: CASSYLRQGGEQYF
CDR3nt: TGTGCCAGCAGTTACTTAAGACAGGGAGGCGAGCAGTACTTC
d_gene: .
v_gene: TRBV6-5
abundance: .
j_gene: TRBJ2-7

CDR3aa: CATSARQSEAFF
CDR3nt: TGTGCCACCAGCGCCCGACAGTCGGAAGCTTTCTTT
d_gene: .
v_gene: TRBV15
abundance: few
j_gene: TRBJ1-1

CDR3aa: CASSQANEKLFF
CDR3nt: TGTGCCTCTAGCCAGGCAAATGAAAAACTGTTTTTT
d_gene: .
v_gene: TRBV6-1
abundance: .
j_gene: TRBJ1-4

CDR3aa: CASSPPRVAGAGELFF
CDR3nt: TGTGCCAGCTCACCACCGAGGGTAGCTGGGGCCGGGGAGCTGTTTTTT
d_gene: .
v_gene: TRBV18
abundance: .
j_gene: TRBJ2-2

CDR3aa: CANSRAWSGSTEQFF
CDR3nt: TGTGCCAACTCACGAGCCTGGAGTGGTAGTACTGAGCAGTTCTTC
d_gene: .
v_gene: TRBV30
abundance: few
j_gene: TRBJ2-1

CDR3aa: CASSLKGDGDSPLHF
CDR3nt: TGTGCCAGCAGCTTAAAGGGGGACGGAGATTCACCCCTCCACTTT
d_gene: .
v_gene: TRBV7-2
abundance: .
j_gene: TRBJ1-6

CDR3aa: CASSGFIAANTGELFF
CDR3nt: TGTGCCAGCAGCGGCTTCATAGCGGCGAACACCGGGGAGCTGTTTTTT
d_gene: .
v_gene: TRBV11-2
abundance: .
j_gene: TRBJ2-2

CDR3aa: CASSVGLNYEQYF
CDR3nt: TGCGCCAGCAGTGTGGGGCTCAACTACGAGCAGTACTTC
d_gene: .
v_gene: TRBV10-2
abundance: .
j_gene: TRBJ2-7

CDR3aa: CASSRPRQNQNEKLFF
CDR3nt: TGTGCCAGCAGCCGACCTAGACAGAATCAAAATGAAAAACTGTTTTTT
d_gene: .
v_gene: TRBV7-9
abundance: .
j_gene: TRBJ1-4

CDR3aa: CASSQSFGGLYTF
CDR3nt: TGTGCCAGCAGCCAATCTTTCGGCGGACTCTACACCTTC
d_gene: .
v_gene: TRBV14
abundance: once
j_gene: TRBJ1-2

CDR3aa: CASSPETRSSYNEQFF
CDR3nt: TGTGCCAGCTCACCTGAGACTAGGAGCTCCTACAATGAGCAGTTCTTC
d_gene: .
v_gene: TRBV18
abundance: once
j_gene: TRBJ2-1

CDR3aa: CASVPGTGGQETQYF
CDR3nt: TGTGCCAGCGTCCCCGGGACAGGGGGCCAAGAGACCCAGTACTTC
d_gene: TRBD1
v_gene: TRBV6-6
abundance: .
j_gene: TRBJ2-5

CDR3aa: CASKTGGRTYNEQFF
CDR3nt: TGTGCCAGCAAAACGGGGGGCAGGACCTACAATGAGCAGTTCTTC
d_gene: .
v_gene: TRBV28
abundance: .
j_gene: TRBJ2-1

CDR3aa: CASGKEGNTEAFF
CDR3nt: TGTGCTAGTGGTAAAGAGGGGAACACTGAAGCTTTCTTT
d_gene: .
v_gene: TRBV12-5
abundance: few
j_gene: TRBJ1-1

CDR3aa: CASSPRQGSNSPLHF
CDR3nt: TGTGCCAGCAGCCCTCGACAGGGTAGTAATTCACCCCTCCACTTT
d_gene: TRBD1
v_gene: TRBV9
abundance: .
j_gene: TRBJ1-6

CDR3aa: CASSSGIRNTIYF
CDR3nt: TGTGCCAGCAGTTCGGGGATCAGAAACACCATATATTTT
d_gene: .
v_gene: TRBV28
abundance: few
j_gene: TRBJ1-3

CDR3aa: CASSRGSQETQYF
CDR3nt: TGTGCCAGCAGCCGAGGGAGCCAAGAGACCCAGTACTTC
d_gene: .
v_gene: TRBV7-3
abundance: .
j_gene: TRBJ2-5

CDR3aa: CASSLMAGQANTEAFF
CDR3nt: TGCGCCAGCAGCCTCATGGCCGGACAGGCGAACACTGAAGCTTTCTTT
d_gene: TRBD1
v_gene: TRBV4-1
abundance: few
j_gene: TRBJ1-1

CDR3aa: CASSPIRKGRGWDGYTF
CDR3nt: TGTGCCAGCAGTCCGATCCGAAAAGGACGGGGATGGGATGGCTACACCTTC
d_gene: .
v_gene: TRBV27
abundance: few
j_gene: TRBJ1-2

CDR3aa: CASSSTRGYEQYF
CDR3nt: TGTGCCAGCAGTAGCACCAGGGGGTACGAGCAGTACTTC
d_gene: TRBD1
v_gene: TRBV6-5
abundance: .
j_gene: TRBJ2-7

CDR3aa: CASSLAGRSSYNEQFF
CDR3nt: TGTGCCAGCAGCCTAGCGGGGCGAAGCTCCTACAATGAGCAGTTCTTC
d_gene: TRBD2
v_gene: TRBV7-3
abundance: .
j_gene: TRBJ2-1

CDR3aa: CASIRSRTAPNQPQHF
CDR3nt: TGTGCCAGCATCCGGTCCCGGACAGCACCTAATCAGCCCCAGCATTTT
d_gene: .
v_gene: TRBV28
abundance: few
j_gene: TRBJ1-5

CDR3aa: CASSSGGQGGPQHF
CDR3nt: TGTGCCAGCAGTTCCGGGGGGCAGGGCGGGCCCCAGCATTTT
d_gene: .
v_gene: TRBV6-2/TRBV6-3
abundance: .
j_gene: TRBJ1-5

CDR3aa: CASSLDPGKTYGYTF
CDR3nt: TGCGCCAGCAGCTTGGATCCGGGGAAGACTTATGGCTACACCTTC
d_gene: .
v_gene: TRBV5-1
abundance: .
j_gene: TRBJ1-2

CDR3aa: CASPPAGGTDTQYF
CDR3nt: TGTGCCAGTCCCCCAGCGGGGGGCACAGATACGCAGTATTTT
d_gene: TRBD2
v_gene: TRBV28
abundance: .
j_gene: TRBJ2-3

CDR3aa: CATQGAGYSNQPQHF
CDR3nt: TGTGCCACTCAGGGGGCAGGGTATAGCAATCAGCCCCAGCATTTT
d_gene: TRBD1
v_gene: TRBV24-1
abundance: .
j_gene: TRBJ1-5

CDR3aa: CASSVVGQNSNQPQHF
CDR3nt: TGTGCCAGCAGTGTGGTGGGACAAAATAGCAATCAGCCCCAGCATTTT
d_gene: .
v_gene: TRBV6-1
abundance: few
j_gene: TRBJ1-5

CDR3aa: CASSESSGIKGEQFF
CDR3nt: TGTGCCAGCAGTGAATCGAGCGGGATAAAGGGTGAGCAGTTCTTC
d_gene: TRBD2
v_gene: TRBV6-1
abundance: .
j_gene: TRBJ2-1

CDR3aa: CASSSSTGVRRADTQYF
CDR3nt: TGCGCCAGCAGCAGCAGTACGGGGGTTCGGCGGGCAGATACGCAGTATTTT
d_gene: .
v_gene: TRBV5-1
abundance: .
j_gene: TRBJ2-3

CDR3aa: CASSLGIVGEETQYF
CDR3nt: TGTGCCAGCAGCTTAGGAATTGTAGGGGAAGAGACCCAGTACTTC
d_gene: .
v_gene: TRBV11-3
abundance: .
j_gene: TRBJ2-5

CDR3aa: CASSSRTSGNNGELFF
CDR3nt: TGTGCCAGCAGCTCCCGGACTAGCGGGAACAACGGGGAGCTGTTTTTT
d_gene: TRBD2
v_gene: TRBV11-3
abundance: .
j_gene: TRBJ2-2

CDR3aa: CAISERGTLGQPQHF
CDR3nt: TGTGCCATCAGTGAGAGGGGGACCCTGGGGCAGCCCCAGCATTTT
d_gene: .
v_gene: TRBV10-3
abundance: .
j_gene: TRBJ1-5

CDR3aa: CASSLGLAVEQFF
CDR3nt: TGTGCCAGCAGCTTGGGACTAGCGGTTGAGCAGTTCTTC
d_gene: TRBD2
v_gene: TRBV5-4
abundance: few
j_gene: TRBJ2-1

CDR3aa: CASSLDRGFYGYTF
CDR3nt: TGTGCCAGCAGCTTAGACCGGGGGTTCTATGGCTACACCTTC
d_gene: .
v_gene: TRBV11-2
abundance: few
j_gene: TRBJ1-2

CDR3aa: CASSLRFRGREPSYNEQFF
CDR3nt: TGTGCCAGCAGCCTCAGGTTTCGGGGGAGGGAACCTTCCTACAATGAGCAGTTCTTC
d_gene: TRBD2
v_gene: TRBV3-1/TRBV3-2
abundance: .
j_gene: TRBJ2-1

CDR3aa: CASSLGRVVVQPQHF
CDR3nt: TGTGCCAGCAGTTTAGGCAGGGTAGTAGTTCAGCCCCAGCATTTT
d_gene: .
v_gene: TRBV28
abundance: .
j_gene: TRBJ1-5

CDR3aa: CASSPALGGRGANVLTF
CDR3nt: TGTGCCAGCAGTCCTGCCTTGGGGGGAAGAGGGGCCAACGTCCTGACTTTC
d_gene: .
v_gene: TRBV28
abundance: .
j_gene: TRBJ2-6

CDR3aa: CASSSPGSGYGYTF
CDR3nt: TGTGCCAGCAGTTCTCCAGGAAGTGGCTATGGCTACACCTTC
d_gene: .
v_gene: TRBV28
abundance: .
j_gene: TRBJ1-2

CDR3aa: CASRALRGTYSGNTIYF
CDR3nt: TGTGCCAGCAGGGCTCTGCGGGGGACTTACTCTGGAAACACCATATATTTT
d_gene: .
v_gene: TRBV2
abundance: .
j_gene: TRBJ1-3

CDR3aa: CASSLQTGNTEAFF
CDR3nt: TGTGCCAGCAGCTTGCAGACGGGGAACACTGAAGCTTTCTTT
d_gene: .
v_gene: TRBV5-4
abundance: once
j_gene: TRBJ1-1

CDR3aa: CASSIPGAKVETQYF
CDR3nt: TGTGCCAGTAGTATCCCAGGGGCAAAAGTCGAGACCCAGTACTTC
d_gene: .
v_gene: TRBV19
abundance: .
j_gene: TRBJ2-5

CDR3aa: CAGTRGDGTEAFF
CDR3nt: TGTGCCGGCACCCGGGGTGACGGCACTGAAGCTTTCTTT
d_gene: .
v_gene: TRBV6-6
abundance: .
j_gene: TRBJ1-1

CDR3aa: CASSMPSPRGDYGYTF
CDR3nt: TGTGCCAGTAGTATGCCAAGTCCCAGGGGAGACTATGGCTACACCTTC
d_gene: .
v_gene: TRBV19
abundance: .
j_gene: TRBJ1-2

CDR3aa: CASSGDRGLVQYF
CDR3nt: TGTGCCAGCAGCGGGGACAGGGGCCTGGTGCAGTACTTC
d_gene: TRBD1
v_gene: TRBV7-3
abundance: .
j_gene: TRBJ2-7

CDR3aa: CATSDQRQGQETQYF
CDR3nt: TGTGCCACCAGTGATCAACGACAGGGCCAAGAGACCCAGTACTTC
d_gene: TRBD1
v_gene: TRBV24-1
abundance: .
j_gene: TRBJ2-5

CDR3aa: CASGFTGTSGRVNTGELFF
CDR3nt: TGTGCTAGTGGTTTTACCGGGACTAGCGGGAGAGTCAACACCGGGGAGCTGTTTTTT
d_gene: TRBD2
v_gene: TRBV12-5
abundance: .
j_gene: TRBJ2-2

CDR3aa: CASSLTQDYEQYF
CDR3nt: TGTGCCAGCAGCTTAACCCAGGACTACGAGCAGTACTTC
d_gene: .
v_gene: TRBV7-9
abundance: few
j_gene: TRBJ2-7

CDR3aa: CASAPAQRQDYEQYF
CDR3nt: TGTGCCAGCGCCCCCGCTCAGAGACAGGACTACGAGCAGTACTTC
d_gene: .
v_gene: TRBV7-9
abundance: .
j_gene: TRBJ2-7

CDR3aa: CASSSQIHEQFF
CDR3nt: TGTGCCAGCAGTTCTCAGATCCATGAGCAGTTCTTC
d_gene: .
v_gene: TRBV28
abundance: .
j_gene: TRBJ2-1

CDR3aa: CASSFLSGRTHNEQFF
CDR3nt: TGTGCCAGCAGCTTCTTAAGCGGGAGGACCCACAATGAGCAGTTCTTC
d_gene: TRBD2
v_gene: TRBV11-2
abundance: few
j_gene: TRBJ2-1

CDR3aa: CASSLGGGGTQYF
CDR3nt: TGTGCTAGCAGCTTAGGGGGCGGCGGCACGCAGTATTTT
d_gene: TRBD1
v_gene: TRBV7-7
abundance: many
j_gene: TRBJ2-3

CDR3aa: CASSPGTSNTGELFF
CDR3nt: TGTGCCAGCAGCCCCGGGACTAGCAACACCGGGGAGCTGTTTTTT
d_gene: TRBD2
v_gene: TRBV9
abundance: few
j_gene: TRBJ2-2

CDR3aa: CASTRAMSGIQGQGSPLHF
CDR3nt: TGTGCCAGCACCCGTGCGATGTCGGGAATTCAGGGGCAAGGTTCACCCCTCCACTTT
d_gene: .
v_gene: TRBV2
abundance: .
j_gene: TRBJ1-6

CDR3aa: CASSRGSAYQETQYF
CDR3nt: TGTGCCAGCAGCCGGGGGTCGGCGTACCAAGAGACCCAGTACTTC
d_gene: .
v_gene: TRBV7-2
abundance: .
j_gene: TRBJ2-5

CDR3aa: CASSQSGPSYNEQFF
CDR3nt: TGTGCCAGCAGCCAGAGCGGGCCCTCCTACAATGAGCAGTTCTTC
d_gene: .
v_gene: TRBV3-1/TRBV3-2
abundance: .
j_gene: TRBJ2-1

CDR3aa: CASSLNPAGGTDTQYF
CDR3nt: TGTGCCAGCAGCTTAAACCCAGCGGGGGGGACAGATACGCAGTATTTT
d_gene: TRBD2
v_gene: TRBV7-3
abundance: .
j_gene: TRBJ2-3